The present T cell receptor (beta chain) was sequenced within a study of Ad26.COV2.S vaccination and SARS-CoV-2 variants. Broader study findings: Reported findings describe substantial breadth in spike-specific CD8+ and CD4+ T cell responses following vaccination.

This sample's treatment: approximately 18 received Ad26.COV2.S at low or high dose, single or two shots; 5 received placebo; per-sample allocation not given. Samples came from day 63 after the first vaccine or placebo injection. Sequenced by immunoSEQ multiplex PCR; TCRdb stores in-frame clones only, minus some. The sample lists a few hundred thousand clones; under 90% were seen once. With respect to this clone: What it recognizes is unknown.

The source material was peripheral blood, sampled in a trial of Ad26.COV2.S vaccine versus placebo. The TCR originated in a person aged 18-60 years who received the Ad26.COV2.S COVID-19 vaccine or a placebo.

The CDR3 DNA is TGTGCCAGCAGCCCGGGAGTTACGAGCTATGGCTACACCTTC. As protein: CASSPGVTSYGYTF. This chain joins TRBV5-5 and TRBJ1-2, with no clear D. The CDR3 totals 14 residues. The germline V gene has CDR1 SGHKS and CDR2 YYEKEE (reference sequence). V lost 4 bases and J lost 4, with 14 bases in between. Variable domain in full (rest from reference TRBV5-5 and TRBJ1-2): DAGVTQSPTHLIKTRGQQVTLRCSPISGHKSVSWYQQVLGQGPQFIFQYYEKEERGRGNFPDRFSARQFPNYSSELNVNALLLGDSALYLCASSPGVTSYGYTFGSGTRLTVV.